Following are 27 T cell receptor beta chains from one sample sequenced in a study of metastatic and nonmetastatic thyroid tumors. Before thyroid surgery, none of the patients had received any treatment. MiXCR was used by TCRdb to re-call the PCR reads. The profile covers about 15,000 clones, with approximately 20% appearing a single time and around 10% taken by the ten largest. Sample: tumor tissue. Source of these receptors: a female donor with papillary thyroid cancer or a benign thyroid nodule (not recorded which). Some clones in this sample may be carry-over from other donors' samples.

The V and J genes are TRBV4-2 and TRBJ2-2, with TRBD2 identical over 10 bases. The germline gives CDR1 LGHNA, CDR2 YNFKEQ. The CDR3 totals 17 residues. Trimming at V came to 1 base and at J to 6 bases, leaving 8 bases not matched to a gene. This CDR3 is CASSQVQRGGNAGELFF. DNA for the CDR3: TGTGCCAGCAGCCAAGTGCAGCGGGGGGGCAACGCCGGGGAGCTGTTTTTT.

A note on this clone: This may be a read error, as it is one base from a much larger clone. Other nucleotide sequences in the sample specify the same CDR3. This chain connects TRBV5-4 to TRBJ1-5; D is undetermined. Trimming pared 0 bases from V and 6 bases from J, leaving 10 bases between. Germline V gives CDR1 SGHNT, CDR2 YYREEE (reference sequence). The CDR3 is made up of 14 amino acids. CDR3 in amino acids: CASSLEGAGQPQHF. CDR3 nucleotide sequence: TGTGCCAGCAGCTTGGAGGGTGCGGGTCAGCCCCAGCATTTT. The full variable domain, rest sourced from reference TRBV5-4 and TRBJ1-5, is ETGVTQSPTHLIKTRGQQVTLRCSSQSGHNTVSWYQQALGQGPQFIFQYYREEENGRGNFPPRFSGLQFPNYSSELNVNALELDDSALYLCASSLEGAGQPQHFGDGTRLSIL.

This clone is medium-sized by share. The V call is TRBV7-9, the J call TRBJ1-6; D gene ambiguous. Per germline, CDR1 SEHNR and CDR2 FQNEAQ (reference sequence). V was cut by 5 bases and J by 8 bases, with 7 bases left in between. This CDR3 contains 12 residues. The CDR3 loop is CASSESDSPLHF. DNA of the CDR3: TGTGCCAGCAGCGAAAGTGATTCACCCCTCCACTTT.

V and J are TRBV10-2 and TRBJ2-7, with D maybe TRBD2 (6 bases). This CDR3 is 13 amino acids long. Per the germline V gene, CDR1 is WSHSY and CDR2 is SAAADI. The V end was cut by 8 bases, the J end by 6 bases, with 17 bases between. CDR3 residues: CASRLGARSEQYF. Here the CDR3 DNA reads TGCGCCAGCCGACTAGGGGCGCGTTCCGAGCAGTACTTC.

The rearrangement joins TRBV12-3 or TRBV12-4 to TRBJ2-7, with TRBD2 as a possible D gene (5 bases). The V and J ends lost 3 bases and 5 bases respectively, with 17 bases between them. The CDR3 runs to 15 residues. CDR3 in DNA: TGTGCCAGCAGTTTGATGGGCGGGCCTGGGAACGAGCAGTACTTC. Translated: CASSLMGGPGNEQYF.

J is TRBJ2-1 and V is TRBV20-1; the D gene is possibly TRBD2 (6 bases). V lost 0 bases, J lost 5 bases, and 17 bases lay in between. Germline assignment: CDR1 DFQATT and CDR2 SNEGSKA (reference sequence). This CDR3 is 16 amino acids long. CDR3 nucleotide sequence: TGCAGTGCTAGAGATGGGGGGATGGGGAATGACAATGAGCAGTTCTTC. Amino acid sequence: CSARDGGMGNDNEQFF.

Ten or more counts support this clone. The rearrangement uses TRBV7-8 and TRBJ2-7, with TRBD1 matching over 10 bases. Germline V CDR1 and CDR2: SGHVS, FQNEAQ. The length of the CDR3 is 15 residues. The V and J ends lost 1 base and 4 bases, in that order; junction bases with no gene match: 4. The CDR3 DNA follows: TGTGCCAGCAGCTTAGAGGGACAGGGGATGTACGAGCAGTACTTC. Protein sequence: CASSLEGQGMYEQYF.

This clone was seen repeatedly, ten times or more. The rearrangement uses TRBV20-1 and TRBJ2-7; a possible D gene is TRBD2 (6 bases). The germline V gene encodes CDR1 DFQATT and CDR2 SNEGSKA (reference sequence). CDR3 size: 12 residues. Trimming removed 5 bases at V and 6 bases at J, with 14 bases between. DNA for the CDR3: TGCAGTGCTGACGGGGCTAGCGCCGAGCAGTACTTC. Its translation: CSADGASAEQYF.

This clone was recorded many times. The V and J genes are TRBV19 and TRBJ2-1; D gene uncertain. Germline V gene data show CDR1 as LNHDA and CDR2 as SQIVND (reference sequence). Trimming removed 3 bases at V and 9 bases at J, with 6 bases between. The CDR3 extends over 11 amino acids. The CDR3 loop is CASSIWGEQFF. Here the CDR3 DNA reads TGTGCCAGTAGTATCTGGGGTGAGCAGTTCTTC.

This clone was detected a few times. The chain carries TRBV6-5 and TRBJ2-1; D remains unclear. Germline V gene data show CDR1 as MNHEY and CDR2 as SVGAGI. This CDR3 is built from 16 residues. V lost 2 bases to trimming and J lost 2 bases, with 13 bases between them. Written as DNA, the CDR3 is TGTGCCAGCAGTTACAGGGAATGGAGTACCTACAATGAGCAGTTCTTC. It codes for CASSYREWSTYNEQFF.

This clone is medium-sized within its sample. The genes are TRBV20-1 and TRBJ2-3; 13 nucleotides line up with TRBD2. Trimming at V came to 6 bases and at J to 4 bases, leaving 1 base not matched to a gene. Germline CDR1 and CDR2: DFQATT and SNEGSKA (reference sequence). This CDR3 is built from 13 residues. In DNA form, the CDR3 reads TGCAGTGCCGGACTAGCGGGAGCAGATACGCAGTATTTT. Protein product: CSAGLAGADTQYF.

This clone is categorized as medium-sized. The chain recombines TRBV6-1 with TRBJ1-5; possible D gene TRBD1, 5 bases. This CDR3 contains 14 residues. V was clipped by 8 bases and J by 6 bases, with 17 bases between them. The germline V gene encodes CDR1 MNHNS and CDR2 SASEGT. The CDR3 DNA follows: TGTGCCAGCGCTGAAGCCGGCGGGGCTCAGCCCCAGCATTTT. Translation gives CASAEAGGAQPQHF.

This clone occurred a few times. The rearrangement joins TRBV12-3 or TRBV12-4 to TRBJ1-2, with D unclear. The CDR3 is made up of 12 amino acids. Trimming removed 10 bases at V and 8 bases at J, with 17 bases between. CDR3 DNA: TGTGCCATCATTCCGGGTTTCGGGGGCTACACCTTC. This codes for CAIIPGFGGYTF.

This clone was counted at least ten times. The chain is built from TRBV7-3 and TRBJ1-2; 7 positions match TRBD1. The CDR3 is made up of 14 amino acids. From germline, CDR1 is SGHTA and CDR2 FQGTGA. Germline trimming cut 5 bases from V and 3 bases from J; bases unmatched to any gene: 6. CDR3 amino acids: CASSRRGGDYGYTF. The CDR3 region has the DNA TGTGCCAGCAGCCGTCGAGGGGGCGACTATGGCTACACCTTC.

This clone was seen at least ten times. The chain uses TRBV12-3 or TRBV12-4 and TRBJ2-7, with 10 bases identical to TRBD1. The CDR3 has 14 residues. Trimming took 5 bases from V and 2 from J; bases not matched to a gene: 3. The CDR3 coding sequence is TGTGCCAGCAGTCCGGGGACAGGGGCCTACGAGCAGTACTTC. Protein: CASSPGTGAYEQYF.

This clone has only a few counts. J is TRBJ2-7 and V is TRBV28; possible D gene TRBD2, 5 bases. This CDR3 spans 16 amino acids. With 3 bases removed from V and 0 bases from J, the gap between germline ends came to 15 bases. Germline CDR1 and CDR2: MDHEN and SYDVKM. CDR3 coding DNA: TGTGCCAGCAGTTTCCGGAGGACGGGAAGCTCCTACGAGCAGTACTTC. It codes for CASSFRRTGSSYEQYF.

This clone was detected many times. This specimen includes other DNA sequences encoding the same CDR3. V is TRBV10-1 and J is TRBJ2-1, with 14 nucleotides matching TRBD2. CDR3 length: 18 residues. Germline lookup yields CDR1 WNHNN and CDR2 SYGVQD (reference sequence). V lost 5 bases and J lost 8; bases outside the gene matches: 14. Written as DNA, the CDR3 is TGCGCCAGCAGTAAATACGGGACTAGCGGGAGCGCCGACGATGAGCAGTTCTTC. Protein sequence: CASSKYGTSGSADDEQFF.

The chain employs TRBV20-1 and TRBJ1-2, with a tentative D call TRBD1 (5 bases). Per the germline V gene, CDR1 is DFQATT and CDR2 is SNEGSKA (reference sequence). The CDR3 has 14 residues. Deletions cut 1 base from V and 2 bases from J, with 11 bases between. CDR3 in DNA: TGCAGTGCTAGAGTCCCATCAGGGAACTATGGCTACACCTTC. Translated: CSARVPSGNYGYTF.

By proportion, this clone is medium-sized (0.01 to 0.1%). The gene calls are TRBV27 and TRBJ1-1, with D unresolved. Deletions cut 4 bases from V and 1 base from J, with 10 bases between. The CDR3 length is 14 residues. Germline CDR1 is MNHEY and CDR2 is SMNVEV (reference sequence). The CDR3 DNA follows: TGTGCCAGCAGTTCCCATATAACGAACACTGAAGCTTTCTTT. This gives the protein CASSSHITNTEAFF.

The genes are TRBV7-9 and TRBJ1-5; tentative D call: TRBD1 (5 bases). Germline V CDR1 and CDR2: SEHNR, FQNEAQ (reference sequence). The CDR3 is 13 residues long. The germline V and J ends were trimmed by 7 bases and 7 bases, with 14 bases remaining between them. The chain's CDR3 is CASIWGAFQPQHF. CDR3 nucleotides: TGTGCCAGCATCTGGGGCGCGTTCCAGCCCCAGCATTTT. Using reference TRBV7-9 and TRBJ1-5 for the parts outside the CDR3, the full variable domain is DTGVSQNPRHKITKRGQNVTFRCDPISEHNRLYWYRQTLGQGPEFLTYFQNEAQLEKSRLLSDRFSAERPKGSFSTLEIQRTEQGDSAMYLCASIWGAFQPQHFGDGTRLSIL.

The chain joins TRBV28 to TRBJ2-7; D is ambiguous. The CDR3 spans 13 residues. CDR1 is MDHEN, CDR2 SYDVKM, per germline. Trimming took off 5 bases at V and 6 bases at J, with 14 bases between the two ends. The CDR3 here is CASSTLPTPEQYF. CDR3 sequence (DNA): TGTGCCAGCAGTACTTTGCCGACTCCCGAGCAGTACTTC.

The rearrangement links TRBV2 to TRBJ2-7; TRBD2 agrees at 11 bases. The V segment lost 1 base and the J segment 11 bases; nucleotides outside the gene matches: 10. Per the germline V gene, CDR1 is SNHLY and CDR2 is FYNNEI. The CDR3 covers 15 residues. The CDR3 sequence: CASSEDGLAGYEKYF. The DNA of the CDR3 is TGTGCCAGCAGTGAAGATGGACTAGCGGGTTACGAAAAGTACTTC.

The gene calls are TRBV9 and TRBJ1-3; tentative D call: TRBD1 (5 bases). This CDR3 has 16 amino acids. V lost 3 bases and J 3 bases, leaving 16 bases between the germline ends. Germline CDR1 reads SGDLS; CDR2 reads YYNGEE. CDR3 region: CASSARSRDGGNTIYF. For the CDR3, the DNA is TGTGCCAGCAGCGCACGGTCAAGGGACGGTGGAAACACCATATATTTT.

This clone showed up many times. This chain links TRBV28 with TRBJ1-2; 9 positions match TRBD1. V gave up 6 bases and J gave up 8 bases; unmatched junction bases: 7. This CDR3 region has 13 residues. The V gene's germline CDR1 is MDHEN and CDR2 SYDVKM. The CDR3 DNA reads as TGTGCCAGCAGAGAACAGGGGGCGCAGGGCTACACCTTC. Translating it yields CASREQGAQGYTF.

The chain uses TRBV5-6 and TRBJ2-3; no clear D gene. V shed 1 base and J shed 2 bases, with 14 bases lying between them. CDR1 is SGHDT, CDR2 YYEEEE, per germline. This CDR3 region has 16 residues. This chain's CDR3 is CASSLFGSAITDTQYF. The CDR3 nucleotides are TGTGCCAGCAGCTTGTTTGGCAGTGCGATCACAGATACGCAGTATTTT.

This chain joins TRBV6-2 or TRBV6-3 and TRBJ2-1, with 12 bases that match TRBD2. Germline V lookup: CDR1 MNHEY, CDR2 SVGEGT. The CDR3 consists of 19 residues. The ends lost 1 base at V and 7 bases at J; junction bases unmatched: 14. The CDR3 DNA follows: TGTGCCAGCAGTTACTTAGCTAGACTAGCGGGAGTTTCGGAGAATGAGCAGTTCTTC. Protein: CASSYLARLAGVSENEQFF.

This clone showed up many times. V gene TRBV5-4 combines with J gene TRBJ1-2, with TRBD1 matching over 9 bases. This CDR3 spans 15 amino acids. V shed 3 bases, J shed 2 bases, and the junction held 5 bases outside the gene matches. Germline V gene data show CDR1 as SGHNT and CDR2 as YYREEE (reference sequence). DNA for the CDR3: TGTGCCAGCAGCTCGACAGGGGGATTGAACTATGGCTACACCTTC. It specifies CASSSTGGLNYGYTF.